This TCR beta chain was recovered during a study of cytomegalovirus exposure and HLA in healthy donors. General observations from the study: Later analysis identified 15,000 to 20,000 TCR beta sequences associated with HLA alleles, using a false discovery rate threshold of 0.05. Overall, around 160 TCR beta chains were annotated as cytomegalovirus-associated. Across HLA loci, a later analysis found differing TCR association rates, with DRB1 most and HLA-C fewest.

PCR amplification relied on 60 Vbeta primers (plus 13 Jbeta primers). The method was immunoSEQ multiplex PCR; TCRdb's version includes in-frame clones alone and lacks a portion of them. The table includes about 92,000 clones, 60% to 85% detected once. Concerning this clone: The target antigen is unknown.

CDR3 length: 15 residues. Germline CDR1 reads SGDLS; CDR2 reads YYNGEE. Trimming shortened V by 3 bases and J by 0 bases, and 10 bases separated the two germline ends. The source material was PBMCs. The rearrangement uses TRBV9 and TRBJ1-5; possibly TRBD1 for D (6 bases). The receptor's source is a man between 45 and 60 years old in good health and CMV-seropositive. The CDR3 sequence is CASSEGGISNQPQHF. The CDR3 coding sequence is TGTGCCAGCAGCGAGGGGGGGATTAGCAATCAGCCCCAGCATTTT.